These 10 T cell receptor beta chains share one sample of origin, sequenced in a study of shared clonotypes between healthy human individuals. Sequencing used immunoSEQ multiplex PCR; TCRdb keeps in-frame clones, though not all of them. The sample lists millions of clones, over 85% occurring once. Input material: naive CD4+ T cells from PBMCs. Regarding subset: CD45RA+ positively selected. The receptors stem from a man aged 18 to 35 in good health. Some clones in this sample may be carry-over from other donors' samples.

V gene TRBV4-1 combines with J gene TRBJ2-2; D is unresolved. The CDR3 is 15 amino acids. With 1 base removed from V and 2 bases from J, the gap between germline ends came to 8 bases. Looked up from germline, CDR1 is MGHRA and CDR2 is YSYEKL. In DNA form, the CDR3 reads TGCGCCAGCAGCCAAGTCGGAGCAAACACCGGGGAGCTGTTTTTT. It codes for CASSQVGANTGELFF.

The gene calls are TRBV19 and TRBJ2-2, with 13 nucleotides matching TRBD2. This CDR3 is built from 15 residues. CDR1 LNHDA and CDR2 SQIVND come from the germline V gene (reference sequence). After removal of 5 bases from V and 7 bases from J, the junction contained 4 bases not matched to a gene. CDR3 residues: CASSPGLAGVGELFF. CDR3 DNA sequence: TGTGCCAGTAGTCCCGGACTAGCGGGAGTCGGGGAGCTGTTTTTT.

This clone was seen just once. Within the sample, other DNA sequences also encode this same CDR3. V gene TRBV7-2 combines with J gene TRBJ2-1; 11 bases match TRBD2. Germline trimming cut 3 bases from V and 6 bases from J; bases unmatched to any gene: 4. This CDR3 is 15 amino acids long. Germline V gene lookup returns CDR1 SGHTA and CDR2 FQGNSA. CDR3 nucleotide sequence: TGTGCCAGCAGCTTCGGGACTAGCGGCAGCAATGAGCAGTTCTTC. It encodes CASSFGTSGSNEQFF.

This sequence joins TRBV10-3 and TRBJ1-3; tentatively, D is TRBD1 (6 bases). The V gene's germline CDR1 is ENHRY and CDR2 SYGVKD. The CDR3 loop spans 14 amino acids. Trimming left V 5 bases short and J 4 bases short, with 12 bases between. The CDR3 nucleotides are TGTGCCATCAGTAAACAGGGATCAGGAAACACCATATATTTT. This sequence encodes CAISKQGSGNTIYF.

V gene TRBV28 combines with J gene TRBJ2-7; the match to TRBD1 covers 7 bases. J lost 4 bases, V lost 2 bases, and 5 bases had no gene match. The CDR3 is 14 residues long. CDR1 and CDR2 from the germline V gene are MDHEN and SYDVKM. CDR3 region: CASSLGRGPYEQYF. In DNA form, the CDR3 reads TGTGCCAGCAGTTTAGGTAGGGGGCCATACGAGCAGTACTTC.

V usage is TRBV5-1 and J usage is TRBJ2-3; TRBD2 agrees at 10 bases. After removal of 1 base from V and 4 bases from J, the junction contained 6 bases not matched to a gene. This CDR3 comprises 16 residues. CDR1 and CDR2 from the germline V gene are SGHRS and YFSETQ. This CDR3 is CASSLQLAGVPDTQYF. CDR3 nucleotides: TGCGCCAGCAGCTTGCAGCTAGCGGGAGTCCCAGATACGCAGTATTTT.

V gene TRBV9 combines with J gene TRBJ2-1; D is undetermined. Deletions cut 0 bases from V and 1 base from J, with 11 bases between. The CDR3 is 16 residues long. CDR1 and CDR2 from the germline V gene are SGDLS and YYNGEE. This chain's CDR3 is CASSVAGLPSYNEQFF. CDR3 bases: TGTGCCAGCAGCGTAGCTGGGCTACCTTCCTACAATGAGCAGTTCTTC.

The CDR3 loop reads CASSRAVIGHEQYF. CDR3 nucleotides: TGTGCCAGCAGCCGGGCCGTGATAGGTCACGAGCAGTACTTC. This chain uses TRBV6-5 with TRBJ2-7, with D unclear. This CDR3 contains 14 residues. The germline V gene has CDR1 MNHEY and CDR2 SVGAGI. V was pared by 6 bases and J by 5 bases, with 17 bases between.

V gene TRBV9 combines with J gene TRBJ2-5; D may be TRBD1 (8 bases). The length of the CDR3 is 15 residues. V shed 0 bases and J shed 8 bases, with 17 bases lying between them. The V gene's germline CDR1 is SGDLS and CDR2 YYNGEE. The CDR3 region is CASSVAPDREGTQYF. Here the CDR3 DNA reads TGTGCCAGCAGCGTAGCCCCGGACAGGGAGGGAACCCAGTACTTC.

This clone showed up just once. The chain uses TRBV28 and TRBJ2-7; D tentatively fits TRBD1 or TRBD2 (5 bases each). Trimming took 5 bases from V and 5 from J, leaving 19 bases between them. Germline V gives CDR1 MDHEN, CDR2 SYDVKM. This CDR3 contains 15 residues. The CDR3: CASSTPGRGPHEQYF. CDR3 in DNA: TGTGCCAGCAGTACTCCGGGACGGGGCCCCCACGAGCAGTACTTC.